Shown below are 9 T cell receptor beta chains from a single sample sequenced in a study of blood T cell repertoires in COVID-19. Clones were sequenced by immunoSEQ multiplex PCR, and TCRdb holds only the in-frame ones, with some missing. Of more than 250,000 clones in the sample, about four fifths were seen once. What was sequenced was PBMCs or T cells enriched from blood (not recorded which). These receptors originate from a man aged 35-49 years who had been exposed to COVID-19.

The count of this clone is one. V usage is TRBV10-3 and J usage is TRBJ2-7; TRBD2 is a possible D gene (6 bases). CDR1 and CDR2 (germline): ENHRY, SYGVKD. CDR3 length: 13 residues. Trimming removed 2 bases at V and 2 bases at J, with 7 bases between. The CDR3 reads CAISEGGTYEQYF. CDR3 in DNA: TGTGCCATCAGTGAGGGAGGGACCTACGAGCAGTACTTC.

The chain carries TRBV10-1 and TRBJ2-1, with TRBD2 identical over 8 bases. After removal of 7 bases from V and 8 bases from J, the junction contained 13 bases not matched to a gene. The CDR3 consists of 15 residues. Germline CDR1 reads WNHNN; CDR2 reads SYGVQD (reference sequence). This chain's CDR3 is CASTTGGPGKDEQFF. The CDR3 region has the DNA TGCGCCAGCACTACGGGAGGGCCGGGAAAAGATGAGCAGTTCTTC.

The chain joins TRBV19 to TRBJ2-3; 8 positions agree with TRBD2. The germline V gene has CDR1 LNHDA and CDR2 SQIVND (reference sequence). Unmatched junction bases numbered 9, after V lost 11 bases and J lost 5 bases. This CDR3 has 13 amino acids. The CDR3 DNA reads TGTGCCGCCAGCGGGAGAGTCGAAGATACGCAGTATTTT. This codes for CAASGRVEDTQYF.

V gene TRBV19 combines with J gene TRBJ1-3; D might be TRBD1 (5 bases). V dropped 2 bases and J dropped 7 bases, with 9 bases sitting between them. The CDR3 runs 13 residues. The germline CDR1 and CDR2 sequences are LNHDA and SQIVND (reference sequence). CDR3 amino acids: CASSIQGWNTIYF. The CDR3 bases are TGTGCCAGTAGTATACAGGGTTGGAACACCATATATTTT.

V gene TRBV9 combines with J gene TRBJ2-5, with 7 nucleotides matching TRBD2. Per germline, CDR1 SGDLS and CDR2 YYNGEE. The CDR3 has 15 residues. Trimming at V came to 1 base and at J to 4 bases, leaving 7 bases not matched to a gene. The CDR3 loop reads CASSVTGTTVETQYF. The CDR3 coding sequence is TGTGCCAGCAGCGTAACCGGGACTACAGTAGAGACCCAGTACTTC.

V gene TRBV30 combines with J gene TRBJ2-6; TRBD1 agrees at 8 bases. The germline V gene has CDR1 GTSNPN and CDR2 SVGIG (reference sequence). With V trimmed by 5 bases and J by 3 bases, 3 bases remained unmatched. This CDR3 is built from 14 residues. Here the CDR3 DNA reads TGTGCCTGGGGACAGGGTGATGGGGCCAACGTCCTGACTTTC. Its translation: CAWGQGDGANVLTF.

This rearrangement joins TRBV27 to TRBJ1-2, with 7 nucleotides matching TRBD1. There are 14 residues in the CDR3. Trimming took 6 bases from V and 4 from J; bases not matched to a gene: 8. From germline, CDR1 is MNHEY and CDR2 SMNVEV (reference sequence). CDR3 DNA: TGTGCCAGCAGGAGACAGGGTCCCCTCTATGGCTACACCTTC. Its protein is CASRRQGPLYGYTF.

The rearrangement joins TRBV9 to TRBJ1-1; D call uncertain. Germline CDR1 and CDR2: SGDLS and YYNGEE. V was clipped by 3 bases and J by 1 base, with 7 bases between them. This CDR3 contains 13 residues. CDR3 sequence reads: CASSEHENTEAFF. DNA of the CDR3: TGTGCCAGCAGCGAGCACGAGAACACTGAAGCTTTCTTT.

This clone was seen only once. The rearrangement joins TRBV18 to TRBJ1-1; D unresolved. Per the germline V gene, CDR1 is KGHSH and CDR2 is LQKENI. The CDR3 totals 12 residues. Deletions cut 1 base from V and 12 bases from J, with 12 bases between. The CDR3 nucleotides read TGTGCCAGCTCACCACAGAGAGAGGCTCCTTTCTTT. The encoded protein is CASSPQREAPFF.